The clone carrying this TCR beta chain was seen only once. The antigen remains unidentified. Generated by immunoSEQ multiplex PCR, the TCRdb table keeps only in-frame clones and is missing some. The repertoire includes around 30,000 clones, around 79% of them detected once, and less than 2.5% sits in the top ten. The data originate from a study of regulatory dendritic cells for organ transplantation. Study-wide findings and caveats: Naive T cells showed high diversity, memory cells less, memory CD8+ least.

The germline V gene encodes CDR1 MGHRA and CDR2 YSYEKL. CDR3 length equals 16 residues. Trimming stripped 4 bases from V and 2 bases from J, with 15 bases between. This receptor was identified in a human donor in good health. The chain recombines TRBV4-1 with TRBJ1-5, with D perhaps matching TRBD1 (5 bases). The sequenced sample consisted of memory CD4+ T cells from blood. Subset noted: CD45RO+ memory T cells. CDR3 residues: CASSRQGLGGNQPQHF. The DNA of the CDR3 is TGCGCCAGCAGCCGCCAGGGTTTAGGTGGCAATCAGCCCCAGCATTTT.